These 19 T cell receptor beta chains share one sample of origin, sequenced in a study of CD8 T cells in ankylosing spondylitis. TCRdb re-called the 5' RACE reads with MiXCR, one entry per CDR3 protein. The top ten hold about 8% of the sample, which has about 160,000 distinct CDR3 sequences, approximately 20% seen once. The sample was blood, either unsorted or a sorted T cell fraction (not recorded which). The source of these receptors is a male donor with ankylosing spondylitis or in good health (not recorded which).

Many counts were recorded for this clonotype. V usage is TRBV6-5 and J usage is TRBJ1-1; tentatively, D is TRBD1 (5 bases). The CDR3 spans 15 residues. Germline loops: CDR1 MNHEY, CDR2 SVGAGI. The ends were cut back, 2 bases at V and 1 base at J, with 11 bases in the middle. The CDR3 region has the DNA TGTGCCAGCAGTTACCCAGGACAAGCGAACACTGAAGCTTTCTTT. Translating it yields CASSYPGQANTEAFF.

This clonotype occurred many times. The J gene is TRBJ2-5, the V gene TRBV5-1; 9 positions agree with TRBD2. The CDR3 is 16 amino acids. The junction had 10 bases not matched to a gene; V was cut back by 5 bases and J by 2 bases. Germline lookup yields CDR1 SGHRS and CDR2 YFSETQ. CDR3 loop: CASRPGIAGVQETQYF. DNA for the CDR3: TGCGCCAGCAGGCCGGGGATAGCGGGAGTGCAAGAGACCCAGTACTTC. Together with reference TRBV5-1 and TRBJ2-5, the CDR3 gives the full variable domain: KAGVTQTPRYLIKTRGQQVTLSCSPISGHRSVSWYQQTPGQGLQFLFEYFSETQRNKGNFPGRFSGRQFSNSRSEMNVSTLELGDSALYLCASRPGIAGVQETQYFGPGTRLLVL.

This clonotype was observed a handful of times. V is TRBV28 and J is TRBJ2-2; unclear D gene. The CDR3 spans 13 residues. V was cut by 3 bases and J by 1 base, with 3 bases left in between. Germline CDR1 MDHEN, CDR2 SYDVKM. The CDR3 loop is CASSFLNTGELFF. CDR3 DNA sequence: TGTGCCAGCAGTTTTCTGAACACCGGGGAGCTGTTTTTT.

There are many counts of this clonotype. This sequence joins TRBV5-1 and TRBJ1-2, with D perhaps matching TRBD1 (6 bases). CDR1 and CDR2 from the germline V gene are SGHRS and YFSETQ. Trimming stripped 4 bases from V and 4 bases from J, with 14 bases between. There are 14 residues in the CDR3. The DNA for the CDR3 is TGCGCCAGCAGCCGGGAGGGGACAAGCTATGGCTACACCTTC. Its translation is CASSREGTSYGYTF. Complete variable domain (other parts from reference TRBV5-1 and TRBJ1-2): KAGVTQTPRYLIKTRGQQVTLSCSPISGHRSVSWYQQTPGQGLQFLFEYFSETQRNKGNFPGRFSGRQFSNSRSEMNVSTLELGDSALYLCASSREGTSYGYTFGSGTRLTVV.

This clonotype occurred many times. The V and J genes are TRBV5-1 and TRBJ1-4; D is ambiguous. CDR1 is SGHRS and CDR2 is YFSETQ in the germline V gene. This CDR3 is built from 15 residues. V lost 4 bases, J lost 0 bases, and 10 bases lay in between. The CDR3, as DNA: TGCGCCAGCAGCCCCGGGGATTCAACTAATGAAAAACTGTTTTTT. Amino acid sequence: CASSPGDSTNEKLFF.

The V call is TRBV10-3, the J call TRBJ1-1; tentatively, D is TRBD1 (5 bases). With 7 bases removed from V and 0 bases from J, the gap between germline ends came to 9 bases. Germline V gene data show CDR1 as ENHRY and CDR2 as SYGVKD. The CDR3 consists of 13 residues. The DNA of the CDR3 is TGTGCCATCACTGGGGGTATGAACACTGAAGCTTTCTTT. Translated: CAITGGMNTEAFF.

Turning to this clonotype: The junction differs from germline at one of its ends, possibly a read error. V usage is TRBV6-5 and J usage is TRBJ2-4; D may be TRBD1 or TRBD2 (5 bases each). The CDR3 is 12 amino acids. Germline CDR1 MNHEY, CDR2 SVGAGI. In DNA, the CDR3 is TGTGCCAGCAGTCAGGGATGGGACCGAGTTCACTTC. Its translation is CASSQGWDRVHF.

This clonotype was observed at least ten times. The chain couples TRBV12-3 or TRBV12-4 to TRBJ1-5; TRBD1 might be the D (5 bases). V lost 8 bases and J lost 5, with 13 bases in between. CDR3 length: 13 residues. In DNA form, the CDR3 reads TGTGCCAGCGGTTGGGACGGTCATCAGCCCCAGCATTTT. It translates to CASGWDGHQPQHF.

The DNA for the CDR3 is TGTGCCAGCAGTGGGGGCCCGGACGTTCAGCCCCAGCATTTT. Encoded protein: CASSGGPDVQPQHF. The chain carries TRBV12-3 or TRBV12-4 and TRBJ1-5, with a possible D match to TRBD1 (6 bases). This CDR3 is 14 amino acids long. The ends were cut back, 5 bases at V and 6 bases at J, with 14 bases in the middle.

This rearrangement joins TRBV19 to TRBJ2-7; the D gene is possibly TRBD1 (6 bases). The CDR3 length is 13 residues. Germline V gene lookup returns CDR1 LNHDA and CDR2 SQIVND (reference sequence). V shed 9 bases and J shed 0 bases, with 12 bases lying between them. The CDR3 loop is CASRDILSYEQYF. The CDR3 nucleotides are TGTGCCAGCAGGGACATCCTCTCCTACGAGCAGTACTTC.

The V gene is TRBV24-1, the J gene TRBJ2-1; D gene unclear. The length of the CDR3 is 10 residues. Trimming removed 7 bases from V and 9 bases from J, with 6 bases in between. CDR1 and CDR2 (germline): KGHDR, SFDVKD. CDR3 sequence: CATRASEQFF. CDR3 bases: TGTGCCACCAGGGCTTCTGAGCAGTTCTTC.

This clonotype appeared many times. The V gene is TRBV20-1, the J gene TRBJ2-3, with 8 bases matching TRBD2. The CDR3 has 15 amino acids. Germline V CDR1 and CDR2: DFQATT, SNEGSKA (reference sequence). Unmatched junction bases numbered 9, after V lost 3 bases and J lost 4 bases. CDR3 sequence: CSARDSGSYADTQYF. CDR3 nucleotide sequence: TGCAGTGCTAGGGACAGCGGGAGCTACGCAGATACGCAGTATTTT.

This clonotype was counted at least ten times. This sequence joins TRBV12-3 or TRBV12-4 and TRBJ2-3; D remains unclear. Deletions cut 8 bases from V and 3 bases from J, with 6 bases between. The CDR3 spans 11 residues. The DNA of the CDR3 is TGTGCCAGCTCTCCGACAGATACGCAGTATTTT. This translates into CASSPTDTQYF.

The chain links TRBV29-1 to TRBJ2-7, with TRBD1 matching 8 bases. Unmatched junction bases numbered 6, after V lost 7 bases and J lost 7 bases. The CDR3 is 11 residues long. From germline, CDR1 is SQVTM and CDR2 ANQGSEA. In nucleotides, the CDR3 is TGCAGCGGCCGGGACAGGATTGAGCAGTACTTC. This translates into CSGRDRIEQYF.

The table lists this clonotype with many counts. J is TRBJ1-5 and V is TRBV24-1; 11 nucleotides agree with TRBD1. CDR3 length equals 15 residues. With 3 bases clipped from V and 5 bases from J, the junction kept 2 bases outside the gene matches. Looked up from germline, CDR1 is KGHDR and CDR2 is SFDVKD. CDR3 residues: CATSDGTGGYQPQHF. The CDR3 coding sequence is TGTGCCACCAGTGATGGGACAGGGGGTTATCAGCCCCAGCATTTT.

This clonotype was seen at least ten times. The CDR3 is CSALPGGSGFSNQPQHF. The CDR3 nucleotides read TGCAGTGCCCTCCCTGGCGGTTCGGGCTTTAGCAATCAGCCCCAGCATTTT. The chain combines TRBV20-1 with TRBJ1-5; no firm D call. Germline values: CDR1 DFQATT, CDR2 SNEGSKA (reference sequence). The V end lost 6 bases, the J end lost 0 bases, and 21 bases lay between the germline ends. The CDR3 has 17 amino acids.

This clonotype was seen at least ten times. The chain is built from TRBV12-3 or TRBV12-4 and TRBJ2-2; D call uncertain. The CDR3 is 12 amino acids. The V end lost 5 bases, the J end lost 6 bases, and 7 bases lay between the germline ends. The CDR3 sequence: CASSPSAGELFF. CDR3 sequence (DNA): TGTGCCAGCAGTCCCTCGGCCGGGGAGCTGTTTTTT.

This clonotype occurred many times. V is TRBV24-1 and J is TRBJ2-1; 7 bases are shared with TRBD1. Trimming removed 4 bases from V and 1 base from J; junction bases left unmatched: 6. The CDR3 consists of 16 residues. The V gene's germline CDR1 is KGHDR and CDR2 SFDVKD. The CDR3 sequence: CATSEAGTESYNEQFF. Written as DNA, the CDR3 is TGTGCCACCAGTGAGGCCGGGACAGAATCCTACAATGAGCAGTTCTTC.

In this sample, this clonotype turned up many times. V is TRBV5-1 and J is TRBJ2-2; 11 bases match TRBD2. This CDR3 spans 15 amino acids. Germline V CDR1 and CDR2: SGHRS, YFSETQ. V lost 0 bases and J lost 5; bases outside the gene matches: 0. DNA for the CDR3: TGCGCCAGCAGCTTGGGACTAGCGGGAACCGGGGAGCTGTTTTTT. Protein sequence: CASSLGLAGTGELFF. Full variable domain (remainder filled in from reference TRBV5-1 and TRBJ2-2): KAGVTQTPRYLIKTRGQQVTLSCSPISGHRSVSWYQQTPGQGLQFLFEYFSETQRNKGNFPGRFSGRQFSNSRSEMNVSTLELGDSALYLCASSLGLAGTGELFFGEGSRLTVL.